These 15 T cell receptor beta chains were all obtained from the same sample, sequenced in a study of T cells after posttransplantation cyclophosphamide. Data came from immunoSEQ multiplex PCR; TCRdb stores just in-frame clones and leaves some out. The sample has more than 15,000 clones, 85% seen once. Sampled 1 year posttransplant, controls received myeloablative marrow transplants, methotrexate and a calcineurin inhibitor. The sample in question was PBMCs, obtained after allogeneic stem cell transplant with calcineurin inhibitor and methotrexate. These receptors all stem from a female patient aged 18 to 29 who received an allogeneic stem cell transplant from an unrelated donor, was CMV-positive, and had acute and chronic GVHD. These T cells may partly come from the graft donor.

The gene calls are TRBV29-1 and TRBJ1-2, with D tentatively TRBD1 (5 bases). With 0 bases removed from V and 4 bases from J, the gap between germline ends came to 18 bases. The CDR3 has 16 residues. Germline V lookup: CDR1 SQVTM, CDR2 ANQGSEA. CDR3 region: CSVEDYTDMNPYGYTF. The CDR3 nucleotides read TGCAGCGTTGAAGATTATACGGACATGAACCCCTATGGCTACACCTTC.

On this clone itself: Its ends do not fully match the called genes, so a read error is possible. V is TRBV10-2 and J is TRBJ2-7, with no clear D. In germline, CDR1 is WSHSY, CDR2 SAAADI. CDR3 length: 13 residues. The CDR3 reads CANSSGPGHEQYF. CDR3 nucleotide sequence: TGCGCCAACAGTTCAGGTCCCGGCCACGAGCAGTACTTC.

The V gene is TRBV7-2, the J gene TRBJ2-2; D possibly corresponds to TRBD1 (5 bases). The V end lost 2 bases, the J end lost 1 base, and 5 bases lay between the germline ends. Germline loops: CDR1 SGHTA, CDR2 FQGNSA. This CDR3 comprises 14 residues. CDR3 region: CASSLQGNTGELFF. Here the CDR3 DNA reads TGTGCCAGCAGCTTACAGGGGAACACCGGGGAGCTGTTTTTT.

The rearrangement joins TRBV5-1 to TRBJ2-7, with a tentative D call TRBD1 (6 bases). With 0 bases removed from V and 3 bases from J, the gap between germline ends came to 13 bases. The CDR3 is 15 residues long. Germline lookup yields CDR1 SGHRS and CDR2 YFSETQ. The CDR3 loop is CASSLAPGQNYEQYF. Written as DNA, the CDR3 is TGCGCCAGCAGCTTGGCCCCAGGACAGAACTACGAGCAGTACTTC. Together with reference TRBV5-1 and TRBJ2-7, the CDR3 gives the full variable domain: KAGVTQTPRYLIKTRGQQVTLSCSPISGHRSVSWYQQTPGQGLQFLFEYFSETQRNKGNFPGRFSGRQFSNSRSEMNVSTLELGDSALYLCASSLAPGQNYEQYFGPGTRLTVT.

DNA of the CDR3: TGTGCCATCAGCCTGGACAGGGTTGGCTACACCTTC. Amino acid sequence: CAISLDRVGYTF. V is TRBV10-3 and J is TRBJ1-2; TRBD1 matches 8 bases. The CDR3 is 12 amino acids. The V and J ends lost 6 bases and 7 bases, in that order; junction bases with no gene match: 4. Germline V gene lookup returns CDR1 ENHRY and CDR2 SYGVKD.

This chain links TRBV6-1 with TRBJ1-4; D remains unclear. V was clipped by 1 base and J by 8 bases, with 20 bases between them. From germline, CDR1 is MNHNS and CDR2 SASEGT. The CDR3 has 17 residues. CDR3 loop: CASSEDGRRGRSEKLFF. CDR3 in DNA: TGTGCCAGCAGTGAAGACGGTCGACGAGGGAGAAGCGAAAAACTGTTTTTT.

CDR3 sequence: CASSRLLGQEPEKLFF. The CDR3 DNA sequence: TGCGCCAGCAGCCGACTGCTGGGACAGGAACCTGAAAAACTGTTTTTT. This chain connects TRBV4-1 to TRBJ1-4; TRBD1 agrees at 8 bases. The CDR3 is made up of 16 amino acids. Germline V gene data show CDR1 as MGHRA and CDR2 as YSYEKL. The V gene end was trimmed by 4 bases and the J gene end by 7 bases; junction bases not matched to a gene: 11.

V usage is TRBV7-2 and J usage is TRBJ2-7, with 8 bases identical to TRBD2. The CDR3 sequence is 14 residues long. In germline, CDR1 is SGHTA, CDR2 FQGNSA. V was pared by 1 base and J by 7 bases, with 6 bases of the junction left unmatched. CDR3 amino acids: CASSLDPGGPEQYF. The CDR3 bases are TGTGCCAGCAGCTTAGACCCGGGAGGGCCTGAGCAGTACTTC. Looking up the rest from reference TRBV7-2 and TRBJ2-7 gives the full variable domain: GAGVSQSPSNKVTEKGKDVELRCDPISGHTALYWYRQSLGQGLEFLIYFQGNSAPDKSGLPSDRFSAERTGGSVSTLTIQRTQQEDSAVYLCASSLDPGGPEQYFGPGTRLTVT.

The chain carries TRBV6-6 and TRBJ2-7; 10 bases agree with TRBD1. The CDR3 contains 16 residues. CDR1 MNHNY and CDR2 SVGAGI come from the germline V gene (reference sequence). After removal of 2 bases from V and 5 bases from J, the junction contained 9 bases not matched to a gene. The CDR3 bases are TGTGCCAGCAGTTACCTACCGACAGGGGGCGAAGACGAGCAGTACTTC. The encoded protein is CASSYLPTGGEDEQYF.

CDR3 coding DNA: TGTGCCATCACCAGGAAGGACACCGGGGAGCTGTTTTTT. As protein: CAITRKDTGELFF. The chain combines TRBV10-3 with TRBJ2-2; D ambiguous. The germline V and J ends were trimmed by 7 bases and 3 bases, with 9 bases remaining between them. Germline CDR1 ENHRY, CDR2 SYGVKD. This CDR3 region has 13 residues.

The chain recombines TRBV14 with TRBJ2-3, with a tentative D call TRBD2 (6 bases). CDR3 length: 13 residues. Germline CDR1 and CDR2: SGHDN and FVKESK. Trimming stripped 0 bases from V and 10 bases from J, with 11 bases between. CDR3 in DNA: TGTGCCAGCAGCCAAGATCTGCGGGGTCCGCAGTATTTT. It translates to CASSQDLRGPQYF.

In nucleotides, the CDR3 is TGCGCCAGCAGCTTGGGGCTAGCGGGAACAGCCTACGAGCAGTACTTC. Its protein product is CASSLGLAGTAYEQYF. V is TRBV5-1 and J is TRBJ2-7, with TRBD2 identical over 9 bases. The CDR3 runs to 16 residues. V shed 0 bases, J shed 2 bases, and the junction held 6 bases outside the gene matches. The germline CDR1 and CDR2 sequences are SGHRS and YFSETQ.

A few counts support this clone. The chain has TRBV19 and TRBJ1-1; 9 bases agree with TRBD1. This CDR3 has 15 residues. Germline CDR1 LNHDA, CDR2 SQIVND (reference sequence). J gave up 1 base and V 5 bases, and 5 bases lay outside the gene matches. The chain's CDR3 is CASSYGTGRNTEAFF. CDR3 in DNA: TGTGCCAGTAGTTACGGGACAGGGAGGAACACTGAAGCTTTCTTT.

The chain has TRBV2 and TRBJ2-6; 10 bases fit TRBD2. The V segment lost 9 bases and the J segment 1 base; nucleotides outside the gene matches: 3. Germline V gene lookup returns CDR1 SNHLY and CDR2 FYNNEI. This CDR3 region has 15 residues. In DNA form, the CDR3 reads TGTGCCAGTCCTAGCGGGAGTTCTGGGGCCAACGTCCTGACTTTC. As protein: CASPSGSSGANVLTF.

The CDR3 coding sequence is TGCAGCACTGCCCGGGGGAACACTGAAGCTTTCTTT. Protein product: CSTARGNTEAFF. V and J are TRBV29-1 and TRBJ1-1; D is unclear. The CDR3 contains 12 residues. With 8 bases removed from V and 1 base from J, the gap between germline ends came to 11 bases. The germline gives CDR1 SQVTM, CDR2 ANQGSEA.